The 14 T cell receptor beta chains below come from one sample, sequenced in a study of naive and memory T cell subsets. The beta constant-region primer was an equimolar mix of two oligonucleotides covering TRBC1 and TRBC2. TCRdb re-analysed the UMI-ligation and nested PCR reads in MiXCR, keeping a single row per CDR3 protein. The data contain approximately 140,000 distinct CDR3 sequences, about 15% of them singletons. Sequencing was performed on naive CD4+ T cells from blood. These receptors were taken from a human donor in good health.

This chain connects TRBV29-1 to TRBJ2-3; 8 bases are a match to TRBD2. V trimming: 3 bases; J trimming: 4 bases; junction bases outside the gene matches: 6. In germline, CDR1 is SQVTM, CDR2 ANQGSEA. This CDR3 contains 14 residues. The DNA for the CDR3 is TGCAGCGTTGATGGGTCGGGAGGGGCAGATACGCAGTATTTT. Its protein is CSVDGSGGADTQYF.

This clonotype has just a few counts. CDR3 amino acids: CASSFFGRQGNRNEQFF. The CDR3 DNA reads TGTGCCAGCAGCTTTTTTGGTCGACAGGGGAATAGAAATGAGCAGTTCTTC. This chain links TRBV7-8 with TRBJ2-1; 8 bases match TRBD1. With 3 bases clipped from V and 7 bases from J, the junction kept 14 bases outside the gene matches. The CDR3 contains 17 residues. Germline lookup yields CDR1 SGHVS and CDR2 FQNEAQ. Filled out from reference TRBV7-8 and TRBJ2-1, the complete variable domain reads GAGVSQSPRYKVAKRGQDVALRCDPISGHVSLFWYQQALGQGPEFLTYFQNEAQLDKSGLPSDRFFAERPEGSVSTLKIQRTQQEDSAVYLCASSFFGRQGNRNEQFFGPGTRLTVL.

The chain couples TRBV20-1 to TRBJ2-1, with a weak D call TRBD1 (5 bases). The CDR3 consists of 13 residues. Germline CDR1 and CDR2: DFQATT and SNEGSKA (reference sequence). The germline V and J ends were trimmed by 5 bases and 4 bases, with 12 bases remaining between them. CDR3 protein: CSAQFREYNEQFF. The DNA for the CDR3 is TGCAGTGCTCAGTTCAGGGAATACAATGAGCAGTTCTTC.

This clonotype was picked up many times. This chain links TRBV18 with TRBJ1-2, with D possibly TRBD1 on 5 matching bases. The V gene lost 3 bases and the J gene lost 1 base, with 15 bases spanning the gap. The CDR3 consists of 16 residues. CDR1 is KGHSH, CDR2 LQKENI, per germline. Written as DNA, the CDR3 is TGTGCCAGCTCACCCTCTTCCTCTGGGGGTAACTATGGCTACACCTTC. The encoded protein is CASSPSSSGGNYGYTF.

There are a few counts of this clonotype. This rearrangement joins TRBV30 to TRBJ2-7, with a tentative D call TRBD1 (6 bases). CDR1 is GTSNPN and CDR2 is SVGIG in the germline V gene (reference sequence). CDR3 size: 14 residues. With 5 bases removed from V and 4 bases from J, the gap between germline ends came to 18 bases. The DNA of the CDR3 is TGTGCCTGGGCAACCGGGACATACCCTTACGAGCAGTACTTC. The encoded protein is CAWATGTYPYEQYF. The complete variable domain, with remaining parts taken from reference TRBV30 and TRBJ2-7, reads SQTIHQWPATLVQPVGSPLSLECTVEGTSNPNLYWYRQAAGRGLQLLFYSVGIGQISSEVPQNLSASRPQDRQFILSSKKLLLSDSGFYLCAWATGTYPYEQYFGPGTRLTVT.

This clonotype was seen more than once but under ten times. The gene calls are TRBV5-1 and TRBJ2-2; 8 bases match TRBD2. The V gene end was trimmed by 1 base and the J gene end by 6 bases; junction bases not matched to a gene: 8. Germline V gives CDR1 SGHRS, CDR2 YFSETQ. The CDR3 spans 16 residues. CDR3 in DNA: TGCGCCAGCAGCTTGTTCGGGACTAGTCGTTCCGGGGAGCTGTTTTTT. Protein product: CASSLFGTSRSGELFF.

CDR3 amino acids: CASSLAYSSYEQYF. The DNA for the CDR3 is TGTGCCAGCAGCTTAGCGTACAGCAGCTACGAGCAGTACTTC. The chain recombines TRBV11-1 with TRBJ2-7, with D unclear. The CDR3 is 14 residues long. Germline V gene lookup returns CDR1 SGHAT and CDR2 FQDESV (reference sequence). Deletions cut 0 bases from V and 3 bases from J, with 9 bases between.

This clonotype was seen a few times. This chain connects TRBV29-1 to TRBJ2-3; D is undetermined. Germline CDR1 SQVTM, CDR2 ANQGSEA. The CDR3 runs to 13 residues. Trimming cost V 7 bases and J 2 bases, with 13 bases left between them. CDR3 sequence reads: CSGNSAYTDTQYF. The CDR3 nucleotides read TGCAGCGGTAACTCGGCTTACACAGATACGCAGTATTTT.

This clonotype was detected a few times. This chain connects TRBV28 to TRBJ2-3, with unresolved D. CDR1 is MDHEN, CDR2 SYDVKM, per germline. The CDR3 is 12 residues long. V was trimmed by 7 bases and J by 10 bases, leaving 15 bases between them. CDR3 DNA sequence: TGTGCCAGCACCCGCCGTCTTAATGCGCAGTATTTT. Translating gives CASTRRLNAQYF.

This chain connects TRBV12-3 or TRBV12-4 to TRBJ1-5; D is uncertain. This CDR3 has 14 residues. Deletions cut 3 bases from V and 0 bases from J, with 6 bases between. The CDR3 region is CASSLRDSNQPQHF. DNA for the CDR3: TGTGCCAGCAGTTTGCGGGATAGCAATCAGCCCCAGCATTTT.

The table lists this clonotype with a few counts. The V call is TRBV7-2, the J call TRBJ2-3; TRBD2 matches at 10 bases. Looked up from germline, CDR1 is SGHTA and CDR2 is FQGNSA. J was trimmed by 0 bases and V by 0 bases; bases with no gene match: 6. This CDR3 contains 18 residues. This CDR3 is CASSLAPLAGTSTDTQYF. The CDR3 DNA reads as TGTGCCAGCAGCTTAGCCCCACTAGCGGGAACTAGCACAGATACGCAGTATTTT. The full variable domain, its missing parts supplied by reference TRBV7-2 and TRBJ2-3, is GAGVSQSPSNKVTEKGKDVELRCDPISGHTALYWYRQSLGQGLEFLIYFQGNSAPDKSGLPSDRFSAERTGGSVSTLTIQRTQQEDSAVYLCASSLAPLAGTSTDTQYFGPGTRLTVL.

The CDR3 spells CASSYPGLGLFF. CDR3 nucleotides: TGTGCCAGCAGTTACCCGGGACTTGGGCTGTTTTTT. V and J are TRBV6-5 and TRBJ2-2, with D tentatively TRBD2 (6 bases). CDR1 is MNHEY and CDR2 is SVGAGI in the germline V gene. With 2 bases removed from V and 13 bases from J, the gap between germline ends came to 11 bases. The CDR3 runs 12 residues.

The chain combines TRBV4-1 with TRBJ2-7, with a tentative D call TRBD2 (5 bases). This CDR3 has 15 residues. Trimming took off 0 bases at V and 6 bases at J, with 15 bases between the two ends. Per germline, CDR1 MGHRA and CDR2 YSYEKL. The DNA of the CDR3 is TGCGCCAGCAGCCAAGATGGACTCCCTCCCGTCGAGCAGTACTTC. This codes for CASSQDGLPPVEQYF.

The chain is built from TRBV20-1 and TRBJ1-1; D possibly corresponds to TRBD1 (6 bases). Trimming pared 6 bases from V and 1 base from J, leaving 15 bases between. Germline V gene lookup returns CDR1 DFQATT and CDR2 SNEGSKA (reference sequence). The CDR3 is 14 amino acids. The CDR3 bases are TGCAGTGCCCCCGACAGGATTTCGAACACTGAAGCTTTCTTT. Protein sequence: CSAPDRISNTEAFF.